The present T cell receptor beta chain was sequenced within a study of blood T cell repertoires in COVID-19. Generated by immunoSEQ multiplex PCR, the TCRdb table keeps only in-frame clones and is missing some. The table shows some 130,000 clones, with around 88% occurring only once. The CDR3 sequence is 14 residues long. Trimming removed 9 bases from V and 8 bases from J; junction bases left unmatched: 11. Germline CDR1 reads SGHRS; CDR2 reads YFSETQ. The clonotype comes from a man between 60 and 70 years old with COVID-19, enrolled during active disease. This chain uses TRBV5-1 with TRBJ2-1, with 10 nucleotides matching TRBD1. The sample was peripheral blood. The CDR3 is CATRPGQGFDEQFF. CDR3 nucleotides: TGCGCCACGCGACCGGGACAGGGGTTCGATGAGCAGTTCTTC. Using reference TRBV5-1 and TRBJ2-1 for the parts outside the CDR3, the full variable domain is KAGVTQTPRYLIKTRGQQVTLSCSPISGHRSVSWYQQTPGQGLQFLFEYFSETQRNKGNFPGRFSGRQFSNSRSEMNVSTLELGDSALYLCATRPGQGFDEQFFGPGTRLTVL.